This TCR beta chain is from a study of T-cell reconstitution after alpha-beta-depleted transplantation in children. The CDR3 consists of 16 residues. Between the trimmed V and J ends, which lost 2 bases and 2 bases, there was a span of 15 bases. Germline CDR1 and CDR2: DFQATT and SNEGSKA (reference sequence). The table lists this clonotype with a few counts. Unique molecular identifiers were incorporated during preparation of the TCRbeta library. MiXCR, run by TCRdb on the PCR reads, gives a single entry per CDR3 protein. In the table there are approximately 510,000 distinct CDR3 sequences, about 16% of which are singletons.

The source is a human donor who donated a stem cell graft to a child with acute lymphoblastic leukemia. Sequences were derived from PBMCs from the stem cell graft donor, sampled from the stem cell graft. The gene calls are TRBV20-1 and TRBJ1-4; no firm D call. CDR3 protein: CSARLRLIGTNEKLFF. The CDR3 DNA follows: TGCAGTGCTAGATTAAGGCTGATTGGCACTAATGAAAAACTGTTTTTT.